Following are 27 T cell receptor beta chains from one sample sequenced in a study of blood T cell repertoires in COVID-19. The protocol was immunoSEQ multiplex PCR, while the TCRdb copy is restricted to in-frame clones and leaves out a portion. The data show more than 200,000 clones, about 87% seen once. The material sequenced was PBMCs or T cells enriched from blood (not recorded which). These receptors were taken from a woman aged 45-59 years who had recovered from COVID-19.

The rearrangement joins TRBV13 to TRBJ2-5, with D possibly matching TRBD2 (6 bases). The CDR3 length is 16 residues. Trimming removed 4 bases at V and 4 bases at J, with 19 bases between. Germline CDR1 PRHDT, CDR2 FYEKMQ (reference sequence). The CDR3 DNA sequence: TGTGCCAGCAGCTCCGGGAGCAATTTGAGGGGAGAGACCCAGTACTTC. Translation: CASSSGSNLRGETQYF. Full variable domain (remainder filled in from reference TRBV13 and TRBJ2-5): AAGVIQSPRHLIKEKRETATLKCYPIPRHDTVYWYQQGPGQDPQFLISFYEKMQSDKGSIPDRFSAQQFSDYHSELNMSSLELGDSALYFCASSSGSNLRGETQYFGPGTRLLVL.

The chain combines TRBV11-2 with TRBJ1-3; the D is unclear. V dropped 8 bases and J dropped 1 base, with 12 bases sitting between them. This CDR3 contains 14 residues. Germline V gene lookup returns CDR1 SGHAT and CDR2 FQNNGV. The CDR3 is CASLFSGSGNTIYF. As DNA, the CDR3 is TGTGCCAGCCTTTTTTCGGGATCTGGAAACACCATATATTTT.

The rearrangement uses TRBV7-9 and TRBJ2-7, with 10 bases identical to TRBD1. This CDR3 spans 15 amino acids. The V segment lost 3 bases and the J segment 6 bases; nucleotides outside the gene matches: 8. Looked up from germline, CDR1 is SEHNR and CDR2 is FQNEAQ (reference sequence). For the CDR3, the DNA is TGTGCCAGCAGCTTGGCCGGGACAGGGGCTCGCGAGCAGTACTTC. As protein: CASSLAGTGAREQYF.

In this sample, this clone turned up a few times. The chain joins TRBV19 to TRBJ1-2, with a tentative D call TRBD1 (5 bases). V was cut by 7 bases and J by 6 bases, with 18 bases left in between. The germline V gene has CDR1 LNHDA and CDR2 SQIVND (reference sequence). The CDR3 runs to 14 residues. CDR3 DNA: TGTGCCAGTAACTTACCGACAGTTGCGGATGGCTACACCTTC. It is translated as CASNLPTVADGYTF.

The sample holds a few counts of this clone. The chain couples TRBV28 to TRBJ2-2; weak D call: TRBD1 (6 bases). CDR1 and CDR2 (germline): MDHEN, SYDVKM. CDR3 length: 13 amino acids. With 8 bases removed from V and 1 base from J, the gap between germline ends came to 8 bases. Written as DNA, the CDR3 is TGTGCCAGCTTGGACAGGAACACCGGGGAGCTGTTTTTT. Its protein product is CASLDRNTGELFF.

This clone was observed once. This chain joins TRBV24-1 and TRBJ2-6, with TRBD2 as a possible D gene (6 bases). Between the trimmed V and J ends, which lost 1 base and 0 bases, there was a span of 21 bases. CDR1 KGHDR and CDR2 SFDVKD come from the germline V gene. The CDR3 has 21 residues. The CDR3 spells CATSDFSKMEGSDSGANVLTF. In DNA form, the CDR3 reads TGTGCCACCAGTGATTTTAGCAAAATGGAGGGGTCCGACTCTGGGGCCAACGTCCTGACTTTC.

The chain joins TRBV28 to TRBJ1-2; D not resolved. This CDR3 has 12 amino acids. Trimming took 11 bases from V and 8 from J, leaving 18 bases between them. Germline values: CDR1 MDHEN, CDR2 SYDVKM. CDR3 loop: CAYSSRQSGYTF. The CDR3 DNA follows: TGTGCCTACTCGAGCAGGCAGTCCGGCTACACCTTC.

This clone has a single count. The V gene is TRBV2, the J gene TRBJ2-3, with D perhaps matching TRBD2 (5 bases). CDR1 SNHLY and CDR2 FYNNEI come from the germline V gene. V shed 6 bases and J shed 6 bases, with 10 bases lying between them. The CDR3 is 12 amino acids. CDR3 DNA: TGTGCCAGCAGCCGAACGGGGGATACGCAGTATTTT. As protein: CASSRTGDTQYF.

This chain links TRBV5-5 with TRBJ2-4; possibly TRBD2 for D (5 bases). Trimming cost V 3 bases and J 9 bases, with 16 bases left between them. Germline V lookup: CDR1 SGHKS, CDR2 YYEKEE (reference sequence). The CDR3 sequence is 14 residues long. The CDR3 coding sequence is TGTGCCAGCAGCTCGTACCAGGACTCGGGCATTCAGTACTTC. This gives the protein CASSSYQDSGIQYF.

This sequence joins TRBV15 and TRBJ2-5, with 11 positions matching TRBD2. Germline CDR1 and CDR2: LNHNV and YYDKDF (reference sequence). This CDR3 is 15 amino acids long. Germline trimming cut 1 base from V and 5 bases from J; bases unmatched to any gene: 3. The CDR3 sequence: CATSRAGLAEETQYF. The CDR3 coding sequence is TGTGCCACCAGCAGAGCGGGACTAGCGGAGGAGACCCAGTACTTC.

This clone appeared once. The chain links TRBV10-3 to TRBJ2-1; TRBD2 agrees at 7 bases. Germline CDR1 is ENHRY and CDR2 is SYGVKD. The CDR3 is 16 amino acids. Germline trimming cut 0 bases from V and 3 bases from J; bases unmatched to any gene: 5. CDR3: CAISESSGAHYNEQFF. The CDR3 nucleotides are TGTGCCATCAGTGAGTCGAGCGGGGCCCACTACAATGAGCAGTTCTTC.

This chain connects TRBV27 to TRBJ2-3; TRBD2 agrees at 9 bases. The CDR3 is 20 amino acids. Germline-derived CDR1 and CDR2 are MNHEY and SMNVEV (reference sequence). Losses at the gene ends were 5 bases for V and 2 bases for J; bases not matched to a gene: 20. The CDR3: CASSRTTGTSFSSYTDTQYF. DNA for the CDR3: TGTGCCAGCAGTCGTACAACCGGGACTAGCTTTTCATCCTACACAGATACGCAGTATTTT.

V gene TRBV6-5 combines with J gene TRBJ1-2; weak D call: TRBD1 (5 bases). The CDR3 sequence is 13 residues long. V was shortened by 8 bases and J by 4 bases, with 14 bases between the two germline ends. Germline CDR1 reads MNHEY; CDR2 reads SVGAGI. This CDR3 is CASRRGGTYGYTF. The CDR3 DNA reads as TGTGCCAGCCGGAGGGGAGGAACCTATGGCTACACCTTC.

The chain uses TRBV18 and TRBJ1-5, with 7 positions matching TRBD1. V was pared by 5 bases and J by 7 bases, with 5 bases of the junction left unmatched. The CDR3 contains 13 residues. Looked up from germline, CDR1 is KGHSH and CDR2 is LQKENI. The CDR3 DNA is TGTGCCAGCTCATCGGGACAGTCACAGCCCCAGCATTTT. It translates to CASSSGQSQPQHF.

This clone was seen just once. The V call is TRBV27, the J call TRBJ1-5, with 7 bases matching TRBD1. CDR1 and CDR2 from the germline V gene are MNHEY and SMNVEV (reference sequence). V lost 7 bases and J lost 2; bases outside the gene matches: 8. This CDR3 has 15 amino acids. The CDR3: CASIRNRGGNQPQHF. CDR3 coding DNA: TGTGCCAGCATAAGGAACAGGGGCGGCAATCAGCCCCAGCATTTT.

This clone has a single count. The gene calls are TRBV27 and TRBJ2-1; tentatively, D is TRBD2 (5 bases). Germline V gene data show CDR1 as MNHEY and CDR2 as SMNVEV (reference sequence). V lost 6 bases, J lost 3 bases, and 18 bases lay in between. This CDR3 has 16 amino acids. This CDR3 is CASSPTPGGVYNEQFF. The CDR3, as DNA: TGTGCCAGCAGCCCCACCCCCGGAGGCGTCTACAATGAGCAGTTCTTC.

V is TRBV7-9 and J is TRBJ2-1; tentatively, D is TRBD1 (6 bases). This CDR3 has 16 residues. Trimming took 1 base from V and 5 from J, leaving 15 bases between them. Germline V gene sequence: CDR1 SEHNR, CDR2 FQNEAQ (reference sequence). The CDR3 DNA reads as TGTGCCAGCAGCTTAGGCGGGCAGGGGACAAACAATGAGCAGTTCTTC. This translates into CASSLGGQGTNNEQFF.

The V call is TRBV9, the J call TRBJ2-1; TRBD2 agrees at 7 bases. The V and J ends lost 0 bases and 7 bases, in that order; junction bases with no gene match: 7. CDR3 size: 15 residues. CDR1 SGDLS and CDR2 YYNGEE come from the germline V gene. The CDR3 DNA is TGTGCCAGCAGCGTAGATCCAGCGGGATGGAATGAGCAGTTCTTC. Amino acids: CASSVDPAGWNEQFF.

CDR3 sequence (DNA): TGTGCCAGCAGCTTCAGTGCGGGAGGGACCGGGGAGCTGTTTTTT. Protein sequence: CASSFSAGGTGELFF. The rearrangement links TRBV7-9 to TRBJ2-2; TRBD2 aligns across 9 bases. Germline assignment: CDR1 SEHNR and CDR2 FQNEAQ (reference sequence). V lost 3 bases to trimming and J lost 5 bases; unmatched junction nucleotides: 4. There are 15 residues in the CDR3.

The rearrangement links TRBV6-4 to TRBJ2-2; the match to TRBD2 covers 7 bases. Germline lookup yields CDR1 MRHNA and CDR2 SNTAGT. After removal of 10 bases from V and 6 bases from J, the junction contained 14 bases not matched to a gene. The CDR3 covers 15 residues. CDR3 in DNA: TGTGCCACCAAAGTTGCGGGAGACGAATCCGGGGAGCTGTTTTTT. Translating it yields CATKVAGDESGELFF.

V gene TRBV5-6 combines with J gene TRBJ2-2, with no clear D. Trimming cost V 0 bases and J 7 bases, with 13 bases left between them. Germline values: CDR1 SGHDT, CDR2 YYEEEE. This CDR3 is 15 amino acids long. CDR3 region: CASSLVSEPGGELFF. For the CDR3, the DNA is TGTGCCAGCAGCTTGGTATCAGAGCCGGGCGGGGAGCTGTTTTTT.

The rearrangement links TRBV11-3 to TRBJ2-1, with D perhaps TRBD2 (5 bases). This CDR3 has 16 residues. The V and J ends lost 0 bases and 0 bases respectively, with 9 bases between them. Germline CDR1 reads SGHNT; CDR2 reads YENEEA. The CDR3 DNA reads TGTGCCAGCAGCTTAGATCTAAGCGGCTCCTACAATGAGCAGTTCTTC. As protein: CASSLDLSGSYNEQFF.

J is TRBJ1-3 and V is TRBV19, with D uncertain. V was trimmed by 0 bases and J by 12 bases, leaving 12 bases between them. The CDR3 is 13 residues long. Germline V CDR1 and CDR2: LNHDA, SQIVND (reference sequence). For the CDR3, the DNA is TGTGCCAGTAGTATAGAGCATGGAAGCGTCATATATTTT. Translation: CASSIEHGSVIYF.

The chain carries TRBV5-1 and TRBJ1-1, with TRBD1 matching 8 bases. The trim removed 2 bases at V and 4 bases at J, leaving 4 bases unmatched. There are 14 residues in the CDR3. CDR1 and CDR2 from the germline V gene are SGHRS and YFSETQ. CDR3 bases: TGCGCCAGCAGCTTCACAGGGGGAGGCACTGAAGCTTTCTTT. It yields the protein CASSFTGGGTEAFF.

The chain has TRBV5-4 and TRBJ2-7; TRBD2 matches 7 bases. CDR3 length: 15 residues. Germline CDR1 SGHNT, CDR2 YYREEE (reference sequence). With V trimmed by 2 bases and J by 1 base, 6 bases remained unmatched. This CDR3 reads CASSFEQRESYEQYF. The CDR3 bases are TGTGCCAGCAGCTTTGAACAGCGGGAATCCTACGAGCAGTACTTC.

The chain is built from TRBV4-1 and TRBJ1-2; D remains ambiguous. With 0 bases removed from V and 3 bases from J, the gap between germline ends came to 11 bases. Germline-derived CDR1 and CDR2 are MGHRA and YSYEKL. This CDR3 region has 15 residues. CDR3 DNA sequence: TGCGCCAGCAGCCAAGATCAAGAGGGATACTATGGCTACACCTTC. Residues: CASSQDQEGYYGYTF.

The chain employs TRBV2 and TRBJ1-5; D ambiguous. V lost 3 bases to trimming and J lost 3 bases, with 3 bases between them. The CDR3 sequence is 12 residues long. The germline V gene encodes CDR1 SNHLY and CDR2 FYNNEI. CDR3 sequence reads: CASSDHNQPQHF. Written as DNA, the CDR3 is TGTGCCAGCAGTGACCACAATCAGCCCCAGCATTTT.